This TCR beta chain originates from a study of blood T cell repertoires in COVID-19. This clone has a handful of counts. Germline assignment: CDR1 MNHEY and CDR2 SVGEGT. V lost 1 base and J lost 4, with 10 bases in between. CDR3 size: 14 residues. This table comes from immunoSEQ multiplex PCR, and its TCRdb copy is limited to in-frame clones, with some not included. The data contain fewer than 200,000 clones, 70% to 90% of them singletons. The clonotype was recovered from a woman aged 45-65 years with COVID-19, enrolled during active disease. The sequenced sample was peripheral blood. J is TRBJ1-2 and V is TRBV6-2 or TRBV6-3; TRBD1 might be the D (6 bases). The DNA of the CDR3 is TGTGCCAGCAGTTACTTCAGGGGTACCTATGGCTACACCTTC. Translating it yields CASSYFRGTYGYTF.